This entry lists 10 T cell receptor beta chains sequenced from one sample in a study of CD8 T cells in Susac syndrome. RNA, at roughly 0.5 to 1 ug, was reverse transcribed with random hexamers. Each CDR3 protein is one row after TCRdb ran MiXCR on the immunoSEQ multiplex PCR reads. The profile shows approximately 260,000 distinct CDR3 sequences, 90% to 96% of them singletons. The sample was CD4+ T cells from PBMCs. These TCRs come from a human donor with Susac syndrome.

J is TRBJ2-1 and V is TRBV29-1, with 7 bases aligning to TRBD2. Unmatched junction bases numbered 8, after V lost 6 bases and J lost 0 bases. Germline V gene lookup returns CDR1 SQVTM and CDR2 ANQGSEA. CDR3 length: 15 residues. The CDR3 protein is CSVALGLVSYNEQFF. CDR3 nucleotide sequence: TGCAGCGTGGCACTAGGACTAGTCTCCTACAATGAGCAGTTCTTC.

The chain joins TRBV20-1 to TRBJ1-4; TRBD1 is a possible D gene (6 bases). The CDR3 loop spans 14 amino acids. The V end lost 3 bases, the J end lost 8 bases, and 16 bases lay between the germline ends. Germline values: CDR1 DFQATT, CDR2 SNEGSKA (reference sequence). The CDR3 is CSARETGFQEKLFF. The CDR3 DNA sequence: TGCAGTGCTAGGGAAACAGGGTTTCAGGAAAAACTGTTTTTT.

The V and J genes are TRBV6-5 and TRBJ2-7, with 13 bases matching TRBD2. The CDR3 runs 15 residues. The V segment lost 4 bases and the J segment 5 bases; nucleotides outside the gene matches: 5. The germline V gene encodes CDR1 MNHEY and CDR2 SVGAGI. This chain's CDR3 is CASSSRTSGSHEQYF. Here the CDR3 DNA reads TGTGCCAGCAGTTCTCGGACTAGCGGGAGCCACGAGCAGTACTTC.

The chain has TRBV9 and TRBJ2-1, with D possibly being TRBD2 (6 bases). Germline CDR1 and CDR2: SGDLS and YYNGEE. This CDR3 spans 15 amino acids. Trimming took off 0 bases at V and 3 bases at J, with 10 bases between the two ends. The CDR3 sequence is CASSVVGGNYNEQFF. CDR3 nucleotide sequence: TGTGCCAGCAGCGTAGTCGGCGGGAACTACAATGAGCAGTTCTTC.

The V call is TRBV5-6, the J call TRBJ2-1; perhaps TRBD1 as D (6 bases). V dropped 0 bases and J dropped 2 bases, with 9 bases sitting between them. CDR1 SGHDT and CDR2 YYEEEE come from the germline V gene. CDR3 length: 15 residues. The CDR3 spells CASSLDGGAYNEQFF. CDR3 bases: TGTGCCAGCAGCTTGGATGGGGGCGCCTACAATGAGCAGTTCTTC.

The chain uses TRBV28 and TRBJ1-4; D possibly corresponds to TRBD1 (5 bases). The CDR3 loop spans 13 amino acids. V lost 6 bases, J lost 2 bases, and 7 bases lay in between. Germline V gene data show CDR1 as MDHEN and CDR2 as SYDVKM. CDR3 nucleotides: TGTGCCAGCAGGCACAGGACTAATGAAAAACTGTTTTTT. Translated, it gives CASRHRTNEKLFF.

The DNA of the CDR3 is TGTGCCTCCAGTTTAAGGCAGGCCACAGATACGCAGTATTTT. Translation: CASSLRQATDTQYF. The chain employs TRBV27 and TRBJ2-3; D is ambiguous. This CDR3 has 14 residues. Germline CDR1 MNHEY, CDR2 SMNVEV (reference sequence). V was pared by 11 bases and J by 2 bases, with 17 bases between.

The J gene is TRBJ1-5, the V gene TRBV15; D is perhaps TRBD1 (6 bases). Trimming left V 5 bases short and J 2 bases short, with 16 bases between. Germline V gene data show CDR1 as LNHNV and CDR2 as YYDKDF (reference sequence). The CDR3 loop spans 16 amino acids. The CDR3 loop is CATSLTYRTGNQPQHF. CDR3 coding DNA: TGTGCCACCAGCTTAACGTATAGGACAGGCAATCAGCCCCAGCATTTT.

The V gene is TRBV15, the J gene TRBJ2-5, with TRBD2 identical over 9 bases. Germline lookup yields CDR1 LNHNV and CDR2 YYDKDF (reference sequence). This CDR3 has 16 residues. After removal of 0 bases from V and 4 bases from J, the junction contained 6 bases not matched to a gene. In DNA, the CDR3 is TGTGCCACCAGCAGAGACGCTAGCGGGACTACAGAGACCCAGTACTTC. Residues: CATSRDASGTTETQYF.

The gene calls are TRBV4-1 and TRBJ2-4; D unresolved. Looked up from germline, CDR1 is MGHRA and CDR2 is YSYEKL. V was shortened by 0 bases and J by 7 bases, with 10 bases between the two germline ends. The CDR3 sequence is 14 residues long. This CDR3 is CASSQDIGSNIQYF. The CDR3 coding sequence is TGCGCCAGCAGCCAAGATATAGGCTCCAACATTCAGTACTTC.